Listed here are 25 T cell receptor beta chains from one sample, sequenced in a study of T cells in Graves' hyperthyroidism and ophthalmopathy. There were TCR beta CDR3 regions amplified from RNA transcripts. A set of HTBI primers served as the primers for a first-round RT-PCR of the TCR CDR3. Via MiXCR, TCRdb re-called the multiplex PCR reads, giving one row per CDR3 protein. The sample includes 500,000 to 800,000 distinct CDR3 sequences, 45% of them seen just once. The sample consisted of peripheral blood or thyroid tissue (not recorded which). These receptor sequences come from an adult man with Graves' disease, either hyperthyroidism or ophthalmopathy (not recorded which).

J is TRBJ2-5 and V is TRBV20-1; D uncertain. V was cut by 3 bases and J by 1 base, with 15 bases left in between. The CDR3 runs to 15 residues. CDR1 and CDR2 (germline): DFQATT, SNEGSKA (reference sequence). The CDR3 DNA reads as TGCAGTGCTAGGACCCCCTTGACAATCCAAGAGACCCAGTACTTC. Protein: CSARTPLTIQETQYF.

This clonotype has a count of ten or more. The rearrangement links TRBV9 to TRBJ1-2; D not resolved. Trimming shortened V by 1 base and J by 7 bases, and 11 bases separated the two germline ends. There are 13 residues in the CDR3. Germline CDR1 reads SGDLS; CDR2 reads YYNGEE. Here the CDR3 reads CASSVRYPGGYTF. In DNA form, the CDR3 reads TGTGCCAGCAGCGTAAGGTATCCCGGTGGCTACACCTTC.

This clonotype has ten or more counts. The chain couples TRBV11-2 to TRBJ1-6, with 8 bases matching TRBD1. V gave up 5 bases and J gave up 11 bases; unmatched junction bases: 2. Germline CDR1 is SGHAT and CDR2 is FQNNGV. The CDR3 is 12 residues long. CDR3 bases: TGTGCCAGCAGCCACAGGGGGGCACCCCTCCACTTT. Protein sequence: CASSHRGAPLHF. Variable domain in full (rest from reference TRBV11-2 and TRBJ1-6): EAGVAQSPRYKIIEKRQSVAFWCNPISGHATLYWYQQILGQGPKLLIQFQNNGVVDDSQLPKDRFSAERLKGVDSTLKIQPAKLEDSAVYLCASSHRGAPLHFGNGTRLTVT.

This rearrangement joins TRBV7-8 to TRBJ2-7; the D gene could be TRBD1 or TRBD2 (6 bases each). The ends were cut back, 1 base at V and 6 bases at J, with 10 bases in the middle. This CDR3 spans 13 amino acids. Germline V gene sequence: CDR1 SGHVS, CDR2 FQNEAQ. CDR3 amino acids: CASSLEQGGEQYF. The DNA for the CDR3 is TGTGCCAGCAGCTTAGAACAGGGAGGCGAGCAGTACTTC.

The V gene is TRBV11-2, the J gene TRBJ1-3; D perhaps matches TRBD1 (6 bases). CDR1 is SGHAT, CDR2 FQNNGV, per germline. The CDR3 runs to 16 residues. V was clipped by 6 bases and J by 0 bases, with 15 bases between them. This CDR3 reads CASRHSAGDSGNTIYF. The CDR3 nucleotides read TGTGCCAGCAGGCACAGTGCAGGGGACTCTGGAAACACCATATATTTT.

This clonotype has a handful of counts. A read error may account for a junction end that differs from germline. The V and J genes are TRBV10-3 and TRBJ2-7, with 9 bases lining up with TRBD1. This CDR3 comprises 14 residues. From germline, CDR1 is ENHRY and CDR2 SYGVKD. The chain's CDR3 is CASSRTGVTYEQYF. The CDR3 DNA reads as TGTGCCAGCAGTAGGACAGGGGTCACCTACGAGCAGTACTTC.

This chain connects TRBV7-2 to TRBJ2-5; D is uncertain. V lost 8 bases to trimming and J lost 13 bases, with 17 bases between them. The CDR3 consists of 11 residues. CDR1 SGHTA and CDR2 FQGNSA come from the germline V gene. CDR3: CASGRQEKLYF. DNA for the CDR3: TGTGCCAGCGGACGACAAGAAAAACTGTACTTC.

The genes are TRBV9 and TRBJ1-5; the match to TRBD1 covers 8 bases. There are 16 residues in the CDR3. Germline-derived CDR1 and CDR2 are SGDLS and YYNGEE. V trimming: 5 bases; J trimming: 0 bases; junction bases outside the gene matches: 7. CDR3 sequence reads: CASSGRTGLSNQPQHF. In nucleotides, the CDR3 is TGTGCCAGCAGTGGACGGACAGGGCTTAGCAATCAGCCCCAGCATTTT.

The sample holds a few counts of this clonotype. V gene TRBV5-1 combines with J gene TRBJ2-7, with D possibly matching TRBD2 (6 bases). Germline V gene data show CDR1 as SGHRS and CDR2 as YFSETQ. With 0 bases removed from V and 3 bases from J, the gap between germline ends came to 13 bases. The CDR3 runs to 15 residues. This CDR3 is CASSLGAGRIYEQYF. The CDR3 nucleotides read TGCGCCAGCAGCTTGGGAGCAGGGAGGATCTACGAGCAGTACTTC.

The sample holds a few counts of this clonotype. The rearrangement joins TRBV19 to TRBJ1-4; 7 bases map to TRBD1. CDR3 length equals 15 residues. Germline loops: CDR1 LNHDA, CDR2 SQIVND (reference sequence). The ends lost 11 bases at V and 4 bases at J; junction bases unmatched: 13. The CDR3 here is CAARRWDRYNEKLFF. In DNA, the CDR3 is TGTGCCGCACGCAGGTGGGACAGATATAATGAAAAACTGTTTTTT.

This rearrangement joins TRBV29-1 to TRBJ1-2; the match to TRBD1 covers 9 bases. Germline V gene lookup returns CDR1 SQVTM and CDR2 ANQGSEA. The CDR3 is 15 amino acids. The V and J ends lost 4 bases and 7 bases, in that order; junction bases with no gene match: 13. Written as DNA, the CDR3 is TGCAGCGTTGGAAGGACAGGGGCAGGGACCGGTGGCTACACCTTC. Translating gives CSVGRTGAGTGGYTF.

The gene calls are TRBV29-1 and TRBJ1-5; D perhaps matches TRBD1 (6 bases). V lost 4 bases to trimming and J lost 7 bases, with 17 bases between them. The CDR3 is 14 residues long. Looked up from germline, CDR1 is SQVTM and CDR2 is ANQGSEA. The CDR3 sequence is CSVGGGRGSQPQHF. In DNA, the CDR3 is TGCAGCGTTGGAGGTGGCAGGGGAAGCCAGCCCCAGCATTTT.

This clonotype appeared a single time. The chain joins TRBV12-5 to TRBJ1-2, with TRBD1 identical over 7 bases. Germline-derived CDR1 and CDR2 are LGHNT and FRNRAP. V trimming: 4 bases; J trimming: 9 bases; junction bases outside the gene matches: 5. This CDR3 spans 12 amino acids. In nucleotides, the CDR3 is TGTGCTAGTGGTTGGGACAGACGGAGCTACACCTTC. Its translation is CASGWDRRSYTF.

The chain uses TRBV5-5 and TRBJ1-2, with TRBD1 matching 7 bases. The CDR3 length is 15 residues. Germline CDR1 SGHKS, CDR2 YYEKEE (reference sequence). Trimming removed 0 bases from V and 4 bases from J; junction bases left unmatched: 6. The chain's CDR3 is CASSLAGQQIYGYTF. DNA of the CDR3: TGTGCCAGCAGCTTGGCGGGACAGCAGATCTATGGCTACACCTTC.

The rearrangement joins TRBV5-4 to TRBJ1-1; D might be TRBD1 (6 bases). The V gene lost 4 bases and the J gene lost 1 base, with 11 bases spanning the gap. Germline V CDR1 and CDR2: SGHNT, YYREEE (reference sequence). The CDR3 length is 14 residues. CDR3 in amino acids: CASSTATGNTEAFF. The CDR3 DNA is TGTGCCAGCAGCACCGCGACAGGGAACACTGAAGCTTTCTTT.

The rearrangement uses TRBV20-1 and TRBJ1-1, with TRBD1 matching over 10 bases. V shed 5 bases and J 2 bases; nucleotides not matched to a gene: 5. Looked up from germline, CDR1 is DFQATT and CDR2 is SNEGSKA (reference sequence). CDR3 length: 14 residues. The CDR3 reads CSAGDRGRNTEAFF. The CDR3 DNA sequence: TGCAGTGCTGGGGACAGGGGACGCAACACTGAAGCTTTCTTT.

This chain's CDR3 is CASSSRGGTGANVLTF. The CDR3, as DNA: TGTGCCAGCAGCTCCAGAGGAGGTACTGGGGCCAACGTCCTGACTTTC. The J gene is TRBJ2-6, the V gene TRBV11-2; TRBD2 is a possible D gene (5 bases). Trimming left V 4 bases short and J 2 bases short, with 12 bases between. Germline lookup yields CDR1 SGHAT and CDR2 FQNNGV. The CDR3 length is 16 residues.

The genes are TRBV10-3 and TRBJ2-5; tentatively, D is TRBD2 (6 bases). The CDR3 spans 13 residues. CDR1 is ENHRY and CDR2 is SYGVKD in the germline V gene. Trimming pared 6 bases from V and 2 bases from J, leaving 10 bases between. The CDR3 nucleotides read TGTGCCATCAGGGAGACTAGACAAGAGACCCAGTACTTC. Protein: CAIRETRQETQYF.

The rearrangement joins TRBV10-3 to TRBJ1-1, with 8 bases matching TRBD1. The CDR3 has 14 residues. The germline gives CDR1 ENHRY, CDR2 SYGVKD. After removal of 3 bases from V and 5 bases from J, the junction contained 5 bases not matched to a gene. The CDR3 DNA reads as TGTGCCATCAGTGACCCACAGGGGGGTACTGAAGCTTTCTTT. Translated: CAISDPQGGTEAFF.

V gene TRBV11-3 combines with J gene TRBJ2-2; tentatively, D is TRBD2 (6 bases). Germline V gives CDR1 SGHNT, CDR2 YENEEA. This CDR3 comprises 15 residues. V dropped 9 bases and J dropped 3 bases, with 17 bases sitting between them. The CDR3 is CASHMGSGDTGELFF. The CDR3 bases are TGTGCCAGTCATATGGGGTCGGGGGACACCGGGGAGCTGTTTTTT. The complete variable domain, with remaining parts taken from reference TRBV11-3 and TRBJ2-2, reads EAGVVQSPRYKIIEKKQPVAFWCNPISGHNTLYWYLQNLGQGPELLIRYENEEAVDDSQLPKDRFSAERLKGVDSTLKIQPAELGDSAVYLCASHMGSGDTGELFFGEGSRLTVL.

This clonotype was seen a few times. The chain links TRBV7-8 to TRBJ1-3; D call uncertain. With 0 bases removed from V and 0 bases from J, the gap between germline ends came to 6 bases. This CDR3 comprises 15 residues. The germline V gene encodes CDR1 SGHVS and CDR2 FQNEAQ. CDR3 nucleotides: TGTGCCAGCAGCTTAGCTCCCCCCTCTGGAAACACCATATATTTT. It specifies CASSLAPPSGNTIYF.

In its sample, this clonotype was seen once. This chain links TRBV7-3 with TRBJ1-4; D call uncertain. Trimming pared 3 bases from V and 7 bases from J, leaving 15 bases between. Germline CDR1 and CDR2: SGHTA and FQGTGA. The CDR3 totals 15 residues. CDR3 in DNA: TGTGCCAGCAGCTTCGATCCGGGGTACGGTGAAAAACTGTTTTTT. It is translated as CASSFDPGYGEKLFF.

In regard to this clonotype: A much larger clone differs from this one at a single base, so this may be a read error. CDR3 in DNA: TGTGCCAGCAGCTCGAGGTTTCTCGATCCACCCCTCCACTTT. Translating it yields CASSSRFLDPPLHF. This sequence joins TRBV5-6 and TRBJ1-6, with D hard to call. The germline gives CDR1 SGHDT, CDR2 YYEEEE. V lost 3 bases and J lost 11, with 15 bases in between. This CDR3 spans 14 amino acids.

The chain combines TRBV15 with TRBJ2-7, with 16 bases that match TRBD2. This CDR3 comprises 18 residues. Germline-derived CDR1 and CDR2 are LNHNV and YYDKDF (reference sequence). V gave up 0 bases and J gave up 7 bases; unmatched junction bases: 9. The CDR3 region has the DNA TGTGCCACCAGCAGAGAACCGGGACTAGCGGGAGGGCCTAGAGAGCAGTACTTC. Its protein is CATSREPGLAGGPREQYF.

This clonotype came up a few times. This sequence joins TRBV24-1 and TRBJ2-5, with 10 positions matching TRBD2. The CDR3 totals 12 residues. The V gene's germline CDR1 is KGHDR and CDR2 SFDVKD. The CDR3 coding sequence is TGTGCTACTAGCGGGACCCAAGAGACCCAGTACTTC. As protein: CATSGTQETQYF.